This entry lists 31 T cell receptor beta chains sequenced from one sample in a study of response to subunit inactivated influenza vaccine. TCRdb re-derived calls from the RT-PCR reads in MiXCR, one entry per CDR3 protein. The sample records 500,000 to 600,000 distinct CDR3 sequences, around 15% being singletons. The starting material was PBMCs from blood, obtained approximately 13 days after vaccination. These receptors originate from a man between 50 and 59 years old who received an inactivated influenza vaccine.

The chain employs TRBV24-1 and TRBJ2-7; no reliable D call. The V gene lost 1 base and the J gene lost 9 bases, with 12 bases spanning the gap. This CDR3 has 13 amino acids. From germline, CDR1 is KGHDR and CDR2 SFDVKD. For the CDR3, the DNA is TGTGCCACCAGTGATTTTTCAACCCGGCGGCAGTACTTC. It translates to CATSDFSTRRQYF.

The genes are TRBV7-2 and TRBJ2-1; D unclear. V gave up 1 base and J gave up 4 bases, with 11 bases separating them. CDR1 is SGHTA, CDR2 FQGNSA, per germline. There are 15 residues in the CDR3. The chain's CDR3 is CASSLEARTYNEQFF. DNA of the CDR3: TGTGCCAGCAGCTTAGAGGCCAGGACGTACAATGAGCAGTTCTTC.

J is TRBJ2-2 and V is TRBV11-2, with 8 bases that match TRBD2. The ends lost 2 bases at V and 8 bases at J; junction bases unmatched: 7. CDR1 SGHAT and CDR2 FQNNGV come from the germline V gene. The CDR3 spans 15 residues. The CDR3 DNA sequence: TGTGCCAGCAGCTTATCGAGCGGGGGCTTGGGGGAGCTGTTTTTT. Translation gives CASSLSSGGLGELFF.

This clonotype was detected many times. The chain is built from TRBV12-3 or TRBV12-4 and TRBJ1-1; TRBD1 matches at 11 bases. The CDR3 length is 15 residues. The V and J ends lost 3 bases and 6 bases, in that order; junction bases with no gene match: 6. This CDR3 is CASSFRTGGRAEAFF. DNA of the CDR3: TGTGCCAGCAGTTTCCGGACAGGGGGCAGAGCTGAAGCTTTCTTT.

This clonotype came up many times. This sequence joins TRBV12-3 or TRBV12-4 and TRBJ1-1; TRBD1 might be the D (5 bases). The CDR3 is 13 amino acids. Trimming stripped 2 bases from V and 6 bases from J, with 10 bases between. The CDR3 nucleotides read TGTGCCAGCAGTTTATCCCAGGGACCTGAAGCTTTCTTT. This codes for CASSLSQGPEAFF.

The chain links TRBV20-1 to TRBJ2-3; D gene uncertain. There are 15 residues in the CDR3. Trimming cost V 3 bases and J 0 bases, with 13 bases left between them. Per germline, CDR1 DFQATT and CDR2 SNEGSKA (reference sequence). CDR3 nucleotide sequence: TGCAGTGCTAGCGGGCATCCCGACAGCACAGATACGCAGTATTTT. As protein: CSASGHPDSTDTQYF.

This clonotype has a handful of counts. The chain has TRBV7-8 and TRBJ2-4; TRBD1 aligns across 8 bases. The length of the CDR3 is 19 residues. Trimming took 1 base from V and 1 from J; bases not matched to a gene: 12. Germline V gene lookup returns CDR1 SGHVS and CDR2 FQNEAQ. CDR3 region: CASSLGGSLYRGAKNIQYF. DNA of the CDR3: TGTGCCAGCAGCTTAGGAGGCAGTCTATACAGGGGGGCCAAAAACATTCAGTACTTC.

This clonotype was counted at least ten times. This chain links TRBV7-9 with TRBJ2-3; 11 bases match TRBD2. This CDR3 is 16 amino acids long. Germline trimming cut 5 bases from V and 4 bases from J; bases unmatched to any gene: 8. Germline V CDR1 and CDR2: SEHNR, FQNEAQ (reference sequence). The CDR3 DNA reads TGTGCCAGCAGCACCCGACTAGCGGGGAGGGCAGATACGCAGTATTTT. Its protein is CASSTRLAGRADTQYF.

The table lists this clonotype with a few counts. The gene calls are TRBV10-3 and TRBJ1-2; D unresolved. Germline lookup yields CDR1 ENHRY and CDR2 SYGVKD. Deletions cut 0 bases from V and 4 bases from J, with 12 bases between. CDR3 length equals 15 residues. The CDR3 DNA reads TGTGCCATCAGTGAGTCGGCAGTACCGACCTATGGCTACACCTTC. Its protein product is CAISESAVPTYGYTF.

V usage is TRBV20-1 and J usage is TRBJ2-7; 14 bases are a match to TRBD2. This CDR3 region has 14 residues. CDR1 and CDR2 from the germline V gene are DFQATT and SNEGSKA (reference sequence). J lost 12 bases, V lost 2 bases, and 9 bases had no gene match. CDR3 coding DNA: TGCAGTGCTAGATCCCTCGGACTAGCGGGGGGCTGGTACTTC. Its translation is CSARSLGLAGGWYF.

This clonotype was picked up a small number of times. The CDR3 is CASSPRSGGGRDIQYF. The CDR3 nucleotides are TGTGCCAGCAGCCCCCGATCAGGGGGCGGAAGGGACATTCAGTACTTC. The V call is TRBV5-5, the J call TRBJ2-4; TRBD1 agrees at 8 bases. Germline V gives CDR1 SGHKS, CDR2 YYEKEE (reference sequence). The CDR3 sequence is 16 residues long. Germline trimming cut 4 bases from V and 8 bases from J; bases unmatched to any gene: 14.

V and J are TRBV18 and TRBJ2-1, with 7 bases that match TRBD1. After removal of 3 bases from V and 9 bases from J, the junction contained 20 bases not matched to a gene. This CDR3 spans 18 amino acids. Germline V gene lookup returns CDR1 KGHSH and CDR2 LQKENI. Here the CDR3 reads CASSPSGRDSWVGSEQFF. CDR3 DNA sequence: TGTGCCAGCTCACCCTCCGGAAGGGACAGCTGGGTTGGAAGTGAGCAGTTCTTC.

This chain joins TRBV6-2 or TRBV6-3 and TRBJ2-4, with D possibly TRBD2 on 6 matching bases. Trimming cost V 1 base and J 7 bases, with 14 bases left between them. This CDR3 has 15 residues. Looked up from germline, CDR1 is MNHEY and CDR2 is SVGEGT. In DNA, the CDR3 is TGTGCCAGCAGTTACTACCGGGGGAAGGCGAACATTCAGTACTTC. Its protein product is CASSYYRGKANIQYF.

This clonotype has a single count. The CDR3 bases are TGCGCCAGCAGCTTGCGGGCTAGCGGGGGGGCCGGAGAGACCCAGTACTTC. It is translated as CASSLRASGGAGETQYF. The V and J genes are TRBV5-1 and TRBJ2-5, with TRBD2 matching over 12 bases. The length of the CDR3 is 17 residues. Germline loops: CDR1 SGHRS, CDR2 YFSETQ. V dropped 1 base and J dropped 4; count of bases not matched to a gene: 8. Variable domain in full (rest from reference TRBV5-1 and TRBJ2-5): KAGVTQTPRYLIKTRGQQVTLSCSPISGHRSVSWYQQTPGQGLQFLFEYFSETQRNKGNFPGRFSGRQFSNSRSEMNVSTLELGDSALYLCASSLRASGGAGETQYFGPGTRLLVL.

The genes are TRBV20-1 and TRBJ2-7, with TRBD1 identical over 9 bases. V was clipped by 4 bases and J by 4 bases; unmatched bases: 8. Germline-derived CDR1 and CDR2 are DFQATT and SNEGSKA (reference sequence). This CDR3 contains 14 residues. The CDR3 nucleotides read TGCAGTGCTATCCCACAGGGGGCTTTATACGAGCAGTACTTC. Protein: CSAIPQGALYEQYF.

The chain carries TRBV27 and TRBJ2-2; maybe TRBD2 (6 bases). Germline CDR1 MNHEY, CDR2 SMNVEV (reference sequence). The CDR3 consists of 14 residues. Trimming took off 6 bases at V and 5 bases at J, with 13 bases between the two ends. CDR3 amino acids: CASSLIRGTGELFF. The CDR3 DNA reads TGTGCCAGCAGCCTTATACGGGGGACCGGGGAGCTGTTTTTT.

This clonotype appeared many times. The chain recombines TRBV28 with TRBJ2-7; D is possibly TRBD1 or TRBD2 (5 bases each). Germline V CDR1 and CDR2: MDHEN, SYDVKM. The CDR3 covers 16 residues. The V end was cut by 7 bases, the J end by 0 bases, with 19 bases between. The CDR3 is CASIRRLGTLSYEQYF. The CDR3, as DNA: TGTGCCAGCATTCGTCGGCTCGGGACGCTCTCCTACGAGCAGTACTTC.

This clonotype was seen many times. The chain employs TRBV7-9 and TRBJ1-2; TRBD1 matches 7 bases. V trimming: 1 base; J trimming: 6 bases; junction bases outside the gene matches: 5. The CDR3 consists of 14 residues. The germline V gene encodes CDR1 SEHNR and CDR2 FQNEAQ (reference sequence). The CDR3 loop reads CASSLDRGEHGYTF. In DNA form, the CDR3 reads TGTGCCAGCAGCTTAGACAGGGGCGAACATGGCTACACCTTC.

The CDR3 DNA reads as TGCGCCAGCAGCCGGACGAGCAATGGGGAGCTGTTTTTT. Protein: CASSRTSNGELFF. The chain recombines TRBV4-3 with TRBJ2-2, with D hard to call. V was trimmed by 4 bases and J by 8 bases, leaving 11 bases between them. The CDR3 length is 13 residues. The germline gives CDR1 LGHNA, CDR2 YSLEER.

CDR3 amino acids: CASSESRRGFF. The DNA of the CDR3 is TGTGCCAGCAGTGAAAGTCGCCGTGGCTTCTTC. The rearrangement joins TRBV6-1 to TRBJ2-1; no firm D call. Germline assignment: CDR1 MNHNS and CDR2 SASEGT. V lost 2 bases and J 16 bases, leaving 12 bases between the germline ends. The CDR3 totals 11 residues.

This clonotype was found a few times. The V and J genes are TRBV11-1 and TRBJ2-5; D gene ambiguous. This CDR3 has 16 residues. The germline V and J ends were trimmed by 2 bases and 3 bases, with 16 bases remaining between them. Germline V CDR1 and CDR2: SGHAT, FQDESV (reference sequence). CDR3 residues: CASSLNLLLTEETQYF. CDR3 in DNA: TGTGCCAGCAGCTTAAACCTTTTGTTAACAGAAGAGACCCAGTACTTC.

The chain recombines TRBV9 with TRBJ2-1; 9 bases are shared with TRBD2. Germline CDR1 and CDR2: SGDLS and YYNGEE. The CDR3 contains 15 residues. V was clipped by 4 bases and J by 8 bases; unmatched bases: 10. CDR3 DNA: TGTGCCAGCAGCCCTCCCTCGCGGGAGGGGGATGAGCAGTTCTTC. This codes for CASSPPSREGDEQFF.

This clonotype was picked up a small number of times. V is TRBV20-1 and J is TRBJ2-1; perhaps TRBD2 as D (6 bases). Trimming took 4 bases from V and 4 from J, leaving 14 bases between them. The CDR3 runs 14 residues. Germline lookup yields CDR1 DFQATT and CDR2 SNEGSKA (reference sequence). DNA of the CDR3: TGCAGTGCTAAAGCGACTAGATGGTACAATGAGCAGTTCTTC. Amino acids: CSAKATRWYNEQFF.

This clonotype has only a few counts. The V call is TRBV7-9, the J call TRBJ2-3, with 7 bases lining up with TRBD1. Losses at the gene ends were 5 bases for V and 3 bases for J; bases not matched to a gene: 8. Germline CDR1 reads SEHNR; CDR2 reads FQNEAQ (reference sequence). This CDR3 has 15 residues. The CDR3 here is CASSARQGTTDTQYF. The CDR3 DNA follows: TGTGCCAGCAGCGCCCGACAGGGAACAACAGATACGCAGTATTTT.

This clonotype has more than one count but fewer than ten. This chain uses TRBV5-8 with TRBJ1-2; D not certain. The CDR3 runs to 13 residues. Trimming stripped 1 base from V and 5 bases from J, with 9 bases between. Per the germline V gene, CDR1 is SGHTS and CDR2 is YDEGEE. CDR3 region: CASSLPSGYGYTF. The CDR3 coding sequence is TGTGCCAGCAGCTTGCCCAGCGGGTATGGCTACACCTTC.

This chain connects TRBV5-1 to TRBJ2-7, with 10 bases identical to TRBD2. V lost 2 bases to trimming and J lost 2 bases; unmatched junction nucleotides: 4. This CDR3 is 15 amino acids long. Germline V lookup: CDR1 SGHRS, CDR2 YFSETQ. The CDR3 DNA follows: TGCGCCAGCAGCTTAGGACTAGCGGCTGCCTACGAGCAGTACTTC. It codes for CASSLGLAAAYEQYF.

As for this clonotype: Being one base from a much bigger clone, this may be a read error. This chain joins TRBV7-2 and TRBJ2-7; D not certain. The V end was cut by 10 bases, the J end by 0 bases, with 16 bases between. CDR3 length equals 14 residues. Germline loops: CDR1 SGHTA, CDR2 FQGNSA. CDR3 sequence (DNA): TGTGCCAACATGGGGTCACGAACCTCCTACGAGCAGTACTTC. Its translation: CANMGSRTSYEQYF.

This clonotype was seen a few times. V and J are TRBV5-1 and TRBJ1-2; D is unresolved. CDR1 and CDR2 from the germline V gene are SGHRS and YFSETQ. The CDR3 is 14 amino acids. V lost 0 bases to trimming and J lost 8 bases, with 14 bases between them. The CDR3 sequence is CASSLAPGTWGYTF. CDR3 sequence (DNA): TGCGCCAGCAGCTTGGCCCCCGGTACGTGGGGCTACACCTTC.

This clonotype occurred a few times. This sequence joins TRBV5-1 and TRBJ1-2; the match to TRBD1 covers 9 bases. V was clipped by 4 bases and J by 6 bases; unmatched bases: 1. Germline CDR1 reads SGHRS; CDR2 reads YFSETQ. The CDR3 totals 12 residues. The CDR3 loop is CASSRTGDGYTF. For the CDR3, the DNA is TGCGCCAGCAGCCGGACAGGGGATGGCTACACCTTC.

This clonotype was detected only a few times. The CDR3 sequence is CSAVPGTNYEQYF. The CDR3 region has the DNA TGCAGTGCTGTCCCCGGGACAAACTACGAGCAGTACTTC. V and J are TRBV20-1 and TRBJ2-7; tentatively, D is TRBD1 (6 bases). This CDR3 is 13 amino acids long. The germline V and J ends were trimmed by 5 bases and 3 bases, with 14 bases remaining between them. Germline lookup yields CDR1 DFQATT and CDR2 SNEGSKA (reference sequence).

V gene TRBV12-3 or TRBV12-4 combines with J gene TRBJ2-1; D possibly corresponds to TRBD1 (6 bases). The CDR3 is 13 amino acids. V dropped 5 bases and J dropped 5 bases, with 10 bases sitting between them. The CDR3 bases are TGTGCCAGCAGTGACAGGATGGACAATGAGCAGTTCTTC. Protein product: CASSDRMDNEQFF.